A selection of T cell receptor beta chains follows, all from one sample in a study of cytomegalovirus exposure and HLA in healthy donors. Method: immunoSEQ multiplex PCR; TCRdb's copy keeps in-frame clones and lacks some. The sample has around 190,000 clones, 70% to 80% seen once. Sequenced input: PBMCs. Receptor source: a man aged 25-45 years in good health and CMV-seronegative. Both conserved end residues are part of each CDR3. The D gene is left open where the match is weak. The listing skips clone size in some rows; elsewhere it reads once, few, many or a size class.

clone size: few
D gene: NA
V gene: TRBV5-1
J gene: TRBJ2-3
CDR3 DNA: TGCGCCAGCAGCTTCCCATCAGATACGCAGTATTTT
CDR3 protein: CASSFPSDTQYF

clone size: NA
D gene: TRBD2
V gene: TRBV5-4
J gene: TRBJ2-7
CDR3 DNA: TGTGCCAGCAGCCGCGATAGCGGGAGGGCTCTCGAGCAGTACTTC
CDR3 protein: CASSRDSGRALEQYF

clone size: NA
D gene: NA
V gene: TRBV28
J gene: TRBJ2-2
CDR3 DNA: TGTGCCAGCAGCCCCACCGCCCTGCGTCGCAGTGGGCTCCCCACCGGGGAGCTGTTTTTT
CDR3 protein: CASSPTALRRSGLPTGELFF

clone size: NA
D gene: NA
V gene: TRBV10-2
J gene: TRBJ2-1
CDR3 DNA: TGCGCCAGCAGTGAGTCGATATTTTCCAGGTACAATGAGCAGTTCTTC
CDR3 protein: CASSESIFSRYNEQFF

clone size: NA
D gene: NA
V gene: TRBV15
J gene: TRBJ2-7
CDR3 DNA: TGTGCCACCAACAGGGATAGCGACGAGCAGTACTTC
CDR3 protein: CATNRDSDEQYF

clone size: NA
D gene: TRBD1
V gene: TRBV2
J gene: TRBJ2-2
CDR3 DNA: TGTGCCAGCAGCCGGGACAGGGGGAAGTCGGGCGGGGAGCTGTTTTTT
CDR3 protein: CASSRDRGKSGGELFF

clone size: NA
D gene: TRBD1
V gene: TRBV19
J gene: TRBJ2-2
CDR3 DNA: TGTGCCAGTAGTATAGTAGGGACAGGGTTCCCCAACACCGGGGAGCTGTTTTTT
CDR3 protein: CASSIVGTGFPNTGELFF

clone size: NA
D gene: NA
V gene: TRBV28
J gene: TRBJ2-7
CDR3 DNA: TGTGCCAGCAGCCCGGGGGTTGGGTCCTACGAGCAGTACTTC
CDR3 protein: CASSPGVGSYEQYF

clone size: many
D gene: TRBD2
V gene: TRBV2
J gene: TRBJ2-7
CDR3 DNA: TGTGCCAGCAGTGGAGGACTAGCGGAAAGCTCCTACGAGCAGTACTTC
CDR3 protein: CASSGGLAESSYEQYF

clone size: once
D gene: TRBD1
V gene: TRBV19
J gene: TRBJ1-1
CDR3 DNA: TGTGCCAGTAGCCCGCGGGACAGGGACGAAGCTTTCTTT
CDR3 protein: CASSPRDRDEAFF

clone size: few
D gene: NA
V gene: TRBV5-5
J gene: TRBJ2-7
CDR3 DNA: TGTGCCAGCAGCTTCGGGGGGCGAACCTACGAGCAGTACTTC
CDR3 protein: CASSFGGRTYEQYF

clone size: once
D gene: TRBD2
V gene: TRBV7-9
J gene: TRBJ2-1
CDR3 DNA: TGTGCCAGCAGCCGTACTAGCGGGCTTTACAATGAGCAGTTCTTC
CDR3 protein: CASSRTSGLYNEQFF

clone size: once
D gene: TRBD1
V gene: TRBV23-1
J gene: TRBJ1-1
CDR3 DNA: TGCGCCAGCAGTCTCTGGGACAGGACGACTGAAGCTTTCTTT
CDR3 protein: CASSLWDRTTEAFF

clone size: NA
D gene: NA
V gene: TRBV5-1
J gene: TRBJ1-5
CDR3 DNA: TGCGCCAGCAGCTTGGAGGCGGGGGGCGGGTCCCAGCCCCAGCATTTT
CDR3 protein: CASSLEAGGGSQPQHF

clone size: NA
D gene: TRBD1
V gene: TRBV9
J gene: TRBJ2-1
CDR3 DNA: TGTGCCAGCAGCGTAATACCAGGGGGCCATGAGCAGTTCTTC
CDR3 protein: CASSVIPGGHEQFF

clone size: NA
D gene: TRBD1
V gene: TRBV7-8
J gene: TRBJ2-2
CDR3 DNA: TGTGCCAGCAGCTTAGCCACAGGGGGACTTCAGGGCGGGGAGCTGTTTTTT
CDR3 protein: CASSLATGGLQGGELFF

clone size: NA
D gene: TRBD1
V gene: TRBV9
J gene: TRBJ1-4
CDR3 DNA: TGTGCCAGCAGCCCAATGGTCGGGACAGGGGAAGGGGCTAATGAAAAACTGTTTTTT
CDR3 protein: CASSPMVGTGEGANEKLFF

clone size: NA
D gene: NA
V gene: TRBV6-1
J gene: TRBJ2-7
CDR3 DNA: TGTGCCAGCAGTGAAGACCGGGGGTCGCCATCCTACGAGCAGTACTTC
CDR3 protein: CASSEDRGSPSYEQYF

clone size: NA
D gene: TRBD2
V gene: TRBV6-5
J gene: TRBJ2-1
CDR3 DNA: TGTGCCAGCAGTTACTCGCAGCGGGGATTTTACAATGAGCAGTTCTTC
CDR3 protein: CASSYSQRGFYNEQFF

clone size: NA
D gene: TRBD1
V gene: TRBV5-1
J gene: TRBJ2-7
CDR3 DNA: TGCGCCAGCAGCCCTAGGACAGGGTTCGAGCAGTACTTC
CDR3 protein: CASSPRTGFEQYF

clone size: few
D gene: TRBD1
V gene: TRBV7-9
J gene: TRBJ2-7
CDR3 DNA: TGTGCCAGCAGCTTAGGGACAGGGGACAAATACGAGCAGTACTTC
CDR3 protein: CASSLGTGDKYEQYF

clone size: NA
D gene: NA
V gene: TRBV5-4
J gene: TRBJ2-3
CDR3 DNA: TGTGCCAGCAGCTTGAGGCTAGCGTTTAGCACAGATACGCAGTATTTT
CDR3 protein: CASSLRLAFSTDTQYF

clone size: NA
D gene: NA
V gene: TRBV7-9
J gene: TRBJ2-5
CDR3 DNA: TGTGCCAGCAGCTTACCCCGGGGGGCTGAGACCCAGTACTTC
CDR3 protein: CASSLPRGAETQYF

clone size: NA
D gene: TRBD2
V gene: TRBV27
J gene: TRBJ2-2
CDR3 DNA: TGTGCCAGCAGTTTATCCGCGGGGTTAGCGGGGCACACCGGGGAGCTGTTTTTT
CDR3 protein: CASSLSAGLAGHTGELFF

clone size: few
D gene: NA
V gene: TRBV16
J gene: TRBJ1-5
CDR3 DNA: TGTGCCAGCAGCCAACACAGGGACCGGCAGCCCCAGCATTTT
CDR3 protein: CASSQHRDRQPQHF

clone size: NA
D gene: TRBD1
V gene: TRBV5-1
J gene: TRBJ1-1
CDR3 DNA: TGCGCCAGCAGCGACCGACAGGGAATGAACACTGAAGCTTTCTTT
CDR3 protein: CASSDRQGMNTEAFF

clone size: NA
D gene: NA
V gene: TRBV6-5
J gene: TRBJ1-1
CDR3 DNA: TGTGCCAGCAGTTACTTTACAGCCAACACTGAAGCTTTCTTT
CDR3 protein: CASSYFTANTEAFF

clone size: NA
D gene: NA
V gene: TRBV10-1
J gene: TRBJ2-7
CDR3 DNA: TGCGCCAGCAGTATCTCTAGCGCTAACTCCTACGAGCAGTACTTC
CDR3 protein: CASSISSANSYEQYF

clone size: NA
D gene: TRBD2
V gene: TRBV28
J gene: TRBJ2-7
CDR3 DNA: TGTGCCAGCACTCCAGCCGGCCGGGAGGCCCTCTACGAGCAGTACTTC
CDR3 protein: CASTPAGREALYEQYF

clone size: NA
D gene: TRBD2
V gene: TRBV27
J gene: TRBJ2-3
CDR3 DNA: TGTGCCAGCAGACTTTCCCGATTAGCGGGAGGGGTCACAGATACGCAGTATTTT
CDR3 protein: CASRLSRLAGGVTDTQYF

clone size: NA
D gene: TRBD2
V gene: TRBV28
J gene: TRBJ2-1
CDR3 DNA: TGTGCCAGCAGTTCGACGGGACTAGGTAGCGATGAGCAGTTCTTC
CDR3 protein: CASSSTGLGSDEQFF

clone size: NA
D gene: TRBD1
V gene: TRBV7-9
J gene: TRBJ2-5
CDR3 DNA: TGTGCCAGCAGCCCAGGGGGCGCCGGGGAGACCCAGTACTTC
CDR3 protein: CASSPGGAGETQYF

clone size: once
D gene: TRBD2
V gene: TRBV28
J gene: TRBJ2-2
CDR3 DNA: TGTGCCAGCAGTTTATTTCCGGGACTAGCGGGAACCGGGGAGCTGTTTTTT
CDR3 protein: CASSLFPGLAGTGELFF